The entry that follows covers one T cell receptor (beta chain) sequence. Its target is not known. V was clipped by 5 bases and J by 4 bases, with 9 bases between them. The CDR3 sequence is 12 residues long. Germline loops: CDR1 SEHNR, CDR2 FQNEAQ (reference sequence). The sample is drawn from a study of cytomegalovirus exposure and HLA in healthy donors. At the level of the study: Genotyping of some 400 donors showed that about 83% belonged to the Caucasian-associated ancestry cluster.

Overall study findings and caveats: Specific recognition of CMV antigens was confirmed in vitro for a few chains (all CMV-associated).

PCR amplification relied on 60 Vbeta primers (plus 13 Jbeta primers). Only in-frame clones appear in the TCRdb table, and some are missing; sequencing was by immunoSEQ multiplex PCR. The sample contains approximately 200,000 clones, almost 75% of which appear only once. The receptor was isolated from a woman between 25 and 40 years old in good health and CMV-seropositive. V usage is TRBV7-9 and J usage is TRBJ2-7, with a weak D call TRBD2 (5 bases). The specimen sequenced was PBMCs. Here the CDR3 DNA reads TGTGCCAGCAGCCGGGGAATTTACGAGCAGTACTTC. It translates to CASSRGIYEQYF.